The text below deals with one T cell receptor (beta chain). The data stem from a study of blood T cell repertoires in COVID-19. Study overall: Sites across the United States, Italy and Spain contributed samples from acute and convalescent COVID-19. T cells, B-cell-depleted T cells, or PBMCs provided the cDNA or gDNA that served as material.

Source study methods: Quantification of nucleated cells was approximated via reference gene primer amplification. Sequenced by immunoSEQ multiplex PCR; TCRdb stores in-frame clones only, minus some. D and trimming were read from the DNA, whereas the V and J calls and clone size are those reported in that table. The sample lists about 170,000 clones; more than 75% were seen once. Trimming cost V 2 bases and J 1 base; bases outside gene matches: 4. CDR3 length: 16 residues. Germline V CDR1 and CDR2: SGDLS, YYNGEE. The rearrangement joins TRBV9 to TRBJ2-2; 8 nucleotides line up with TRBD1. Material for sequencing was peripheral blood. This sequence was found in a man between 45 and 60 years old who had recovered from COVID-19. In DNA form, the CDR3 reads TGTGCCAGCAGCGTGAGGACAGGGCTGAACACCGGGGAGCTGTTTTTT. Protein sequence: CASSVRTGLNTGELFF. The whole variable domain, remainder taken from reference TRBV9 and TRBJ2-2, is DSGVTQTPKHLITATGQRVTLRCSPRSGDLSVYWYQQSLDQGLQFLIQYYNGEERAKGNILERFSAQQFPDLHSELNLSSLELGDSALYFCASSVRTGLNTGELFFGEGSRLTVL.